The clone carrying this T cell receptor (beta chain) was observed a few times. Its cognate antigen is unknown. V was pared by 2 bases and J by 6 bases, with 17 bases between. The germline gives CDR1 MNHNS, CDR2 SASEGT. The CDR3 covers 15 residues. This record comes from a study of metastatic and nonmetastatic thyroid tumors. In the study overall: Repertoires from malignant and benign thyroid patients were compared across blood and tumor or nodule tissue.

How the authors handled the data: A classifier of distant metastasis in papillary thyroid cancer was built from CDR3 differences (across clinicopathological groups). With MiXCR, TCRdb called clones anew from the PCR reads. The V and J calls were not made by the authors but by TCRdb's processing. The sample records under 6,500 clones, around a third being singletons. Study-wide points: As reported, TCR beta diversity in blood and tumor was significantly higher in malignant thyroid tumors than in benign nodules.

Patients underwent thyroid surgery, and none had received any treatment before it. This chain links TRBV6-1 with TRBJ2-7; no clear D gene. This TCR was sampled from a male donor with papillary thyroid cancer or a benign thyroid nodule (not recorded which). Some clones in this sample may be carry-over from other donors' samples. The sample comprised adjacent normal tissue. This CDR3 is CASSESGLSPSEQYF. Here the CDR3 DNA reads TGTGCCAGCAGTGAATCGGGTCTGTCCCCCTCCGAGCAGTACTTC.